This T cell receptor beta chain was sequenced for a study of T cell responses to AZD1222 COVID-19 vaccine. Study-level results: The donor group comprised mostly white British people and more females; the analysis possibly underestimated clonal diversity. Increased Spike-specific TCR breadth and depth were observed after two AZD1222 doses. Epitopes outside B.1.351 and B.1.1.7 mutated regions reportedly drew nearly half of spike TCRs. Across spike, vaccine-associated CD4 TCRs were found, dominant at 160-218 and 743-854.

Comment on this clone: What it recognizes is unknown.

The CDR3 totals 16 residues. V lost 5 bases, J lost 4 bases, and 20 bases lay in between. The germline V gene encodes CDR1 PRHDT and CDR2 FYEKMQ (reference sequence). Assay: immunoSEQ multiplex PCR; the TCRdb copy retains only in-frame clones and omits some. The data hold 150,000 to 200,000 clones, with 70% to 90% observed a single time. The source is an adult who received the AZD1222 COVID-19 vaccine. The chain joins TRBV13 to TRBJ1-2, with D perhaps matching TRBD1 (5 bases). Sequenced here: peripheral blood, sampled 28 days after the second AZD1222 dose. CDR3 sequence reads: CASSKEGTSTGYGYTF. The CDR3 coding sequence is TGTGCCAGCAGCAAAGAGGGGACTTCGACGGGCTATGGCTACACCTTC.